Included here is one T cell receptor (beta chain) sequence, with context. The primer mix had 60 Vbeta and 13 Jbeta primers. The assay was immunoSEQ multiplex PCR, and TCRdb's table has in-frame clones only and misses some. The data show some 120,000 clones, under 90% seen once. These data come from a study of cytomegalovirus exposure and HLA in healthy donors. Sequenced: PBMCs. This TCR was recovered from a woman aged 25 to 39 in good health and CMV-seronegative.

This chain's CDR3 is CASSLGGTARETQYF. The CDR3 DNA sequence: TGTGCCAGCAGCTTAGGCGGGACCGCCAGGGAGACCCAGTACTTC. The chain couples TRBV7-3 to TRBJ2-5, with D perhaps TRBD2 (6 bases). This CDR3 is 15 amino acids long. The germline gives CDR1 SGHTA, CDR2 FQGTGA. V lost 2 bases to trimming and J lost 5 bases, with 15 bases between them.